A single sample is the source of the 7 T cell receptor beta chains below, sequenced in a study of human thymus T cells. Thymic samples were excised during corrective heart operations. Method: immunoSEQ multiplex PCR; TCRdb's copy keeps in-frame clones and lacks some. Of under 95,000 clones listed, roughly 94% are singletons. Sequenced input: thymus tissue. Receptors originate from a girl under two years old with a congenital heart defect but otherwise immunologically healthy.

The chain joins TRBV6-5 to TRBJ2-5, with D perhaps matching TRBD1 or TRBD2 (6 bases each). From germline, CDR1 is MNHEY and CDR2 SVGAGI. V was cut by 6 bases and J by 5 bases, with 19 bases left in between. The CDR3 sequence is 15 residues long. CDR3 sequence reads: CASSCKRGASETQYF. CDR3 sequence (DNA): TGTGCCAGCAGCTGTAAAAGGGGGGCGTCGGAGACCCAGTACTTC.

The gene calls are TRBV7-9 and TRBJ2-7, with 8 bases matching TRBD2. V was pared by 1 base and J by 3 bases, with 17 bases of the junction left unmatched. The CDR3 length is 19 residues. Germline V gene data show CDR1 as SEHNR and CDR2 as FQNEAQ (reference sequence). CDR3 DNA: TGTGCCAGCAGCTTAGATCCGAGCGGGAGTGCGCACGTAAACTACGAGCAGTACTTC. Residues: CASSLDPSGSAHVNYEQYF.

The J gene is TRBJ1-2, the V gene TRBV5-1; 7 bases are a match to TRBD1. Germline-derived CDR1 and CDR2 are SGHRS and YFSETQ. V lost 0 bases to trimming and J lost 11 bases; unmatched junction nucleotides: 31. The CDR3 spans 21 residues. CDR3 in DNA: TGCGCCAGCAGCTTGGGGATTCGAGACAGGGCAGGGAAGTGCCAACTATGGCGTTACACCTTC. This sequence encodes CASSLGIRDRAGKCQLWRYTF.

The V call is TRBV7-2, the J call TRBJ2-1, with TRBD2 identical over 8 bases. Germline V gene sequence: CDR1 SGHTA, CDR2 FQGNSA. This CDR3 spans 16 amino acids. Germline trimming cut 0 bases from V and 2 bases from J; bases unmatched to any gene: 3. CDR3 sequence reads: CASSLARAGAYNEQFF. The CDR3 nucleotides read TGTGCCAGCAGCTTAGCGCGAGCGGGGGCCTACAATGAGCAGTTCTTC.

V and J are TRBV13 and TRBJ2-2; 14 bases match TRBD2. The germline V gene encodes CDR1 PRHDT and CDR2 FYEKMQ (reference sequence). CDR3 length equals 20 residues. Unmatched junction bases numbered 11, after V lost 2 bases and J lost 3 bases. Here the CDR3 reads CASSLTRTSGRSRYTGELFF. In DNA form, the CDR3 reads TGTGCCAGCAGCTTAACCAGGACTAGCGGGAGGAGTAGATACACCGGGGAGCTGTTTTTT.

The chain joins TRBV10-3 to TRBJ2-5; the D is unclear. With 0 bases removed from V and 3 bases from J, the gap between germline ends came to 8 bases. There are 14 residues in the CDR3. Germline V gene lookup returns CDR1 ENHRY and CDR2 SYGVKD. The CDR3 protein is CAISESLSKETQYF. CDR3 coding DNA: TGTGCCATCAGTGAGTCGCTATCAAAAGAGACCCAGTACTTC.

The V and J genes are TRBV4-3 and TRBJ2-2; TRBD2 aligns across 11 bases. Germline V gene lookup returns CDR1 LGHNA and CDR2 YSLEER. This CDR3 is 19 amino acids long. With 3 bases clipped from V and 5 bases from J, the junction kept 14 bases outside the gene matches. The CDR3 DNA sequence: TGCGCCAGCAGCCAGTACCGGGACATAAGGACTAGCGGGACCGGGGAGCTGTTTTTT. It specifies CASSQYRDIRTSGTGELFF.